This TCR beta chain derives from a study of tumor-infiltrating lymphocytes in primary liver carcinoma (dated by TCRdb to between 2016 and 2019). A note on the overall study: Surgical resection was performed in China between 2015 and 2016 on a few patients with histopathologically diagnosed primary liver carcinoma. Hepatocellular carcinoma (four) or combined HCC and intrahepatic cholangiocarcinoma (one) was present in the five patients, who were three men and two women aged 30 to 69 years. The tumors of the five patients were staged as T1-T3 N0M0, with maximum diameters ranging from roughly 4 to 10 cm. Roughly 3.5 to 8 million productive TCRbeta reads were obtained per sample, and no significant difference in read depth was found between tissue types. TCRbeta repertoire sequencing, expression microarrays and whole-exome sequencing were combined in the study across five regions of each liver tumor, with adjacent normal tissue and blood also included. A total of roughly 35 specimens from 5 patients went through TCRbeta repertoire sequencing, namely 25 tumor regions, 5 adjacent noncancerous liver tissues and 5 peripheral blood samples. Reproducibility between technical replicate repertoires was high, with correlation coefficients above 0.98 and mean shared-clone rates about 0.9. Summary of the overall study and its limitations: With just four or five patients in the study, the authors point out that the findings should be validated in a larger study. Because only the TCR beta chain was sequenced and unpaired alpha chains were not captured, true repertoire diversity is likely underestimated. Because the samples were bulk and unsorted, CD4+ and CD8+ T cell repertoires could not be compared. Consistent with antigen-driven expansion, pairs of tumor regions showed higher repertoire overlap (mean about 36%) than either tumor-adjacent pairs (around 17%) or tumor-blood pairs (roughly 14%). The top 250 clones made up a significantly larger repertoire fraction in tumors than in blood (p = 0.039).

A constant-region primer and ProtoScript II reverse transcriptase were used to reverse-transcribe TCRbeta-specific cDNA from roughly 480 ng total RNA. Three nested multiplex PCR rounds, following a slightly modified ARM-PCR procedure, were used to build the TCRbeta libraries. Each of the first two PCR rounds ran for approximately 10 cycles and used multiplex TRBV1-TRBV30 forward primers together with a Cbeta reverse primer. Sample barcodes and Illumina adapters were added in a final 25-cycle PCR using Deep VentR polymerase. Before sequencing, amplicons of 200-500 bp were purified from gel using a QIAquick gel extraction kit. An Illumina HiSeq 2500 was used to sequence the TCRbeta amplicons with 250-bp paired-end reads. For the original study's pipeline: Reads were quality-trimmed with Trimmomatic v0.33, and paired reads were merged with FLASH v1.2.11 to recover full CDR3 sequences. MiGEC v1.2.1b assigned V, D and J germline segments to the rearranged TCRbeta sequences. VDJtools v1.0.0 computed clonotype statistics and Shannon-Wiener diversity indices. To cut down on sampling bias, every analysis after diversity analysis relied on just the 250 most abundant clonotypes from each sample. Using fastp at Q25 and MiXCR, TCRdb reprocessed the public reads and kept productive beta chains. Each record represents a unique CDR3 protein, reported with the most common genes and DNA among its rows. For this entry, the V and J calls and clone size follow TCRdb and not the study's own pipeline. The sample table shows about 210,000 distinct CDR3 sequences, and about two thirds are seen once. The ten largest clones represent under 7.5% of the sample.

Points on this clonotype: It has no known antigen specificity. Base qualities are not provided; no much larger clone lies one nucleotide away.

TRIzol reagent was used to extract blood RNA from unsorted whole blood, while the DNeasy Blood & Tissue kit provided the germline DNA. Patients had chronic HBV infection and were treatment-naive at sampling. Before surgery, 3 to 5 milliliters of peripheral blood were collected into K2EDTA tubes. V trim: 8 bases; J trim: 0 bases; unmatched bases: 1. There are 13 amino acids in the CDR3, from cysteine to phenylalanine inclusive. CDR3 DNA is the only sequence kept; it has 39 bases, read in frame from the first base. Taken from the germline V gene, the CDR1 and CDR2 loops are MDHEN and SYDVKM. Sequences were obtained from peripheral blood. This TCR was sampled from a woman in her fifties or sixties with primary liver carcinoma and hepatitis B virus infection. The chain joins TRBV28 to TRBJ1-1; 9 bases in the junction line up with TRBD1. The DNA reads as follows: TGTGCCAGCGGACAGGGGTTGAACACTGAAGCTTTCTTT. This is translated as CASGQGLNTEAFF.